The clone carrying this T cell receptor beta chain has ten or more counts. These data belong to a study of human T cells and chemical hapten exposure. Study details: Patch tests applied 0.01% DPC to the upper back, read at 6 days.

Indicated time point: patch test 1, 2 weeks after DPC sensitization. Noted treatment: therapeutic diphenylcyclopropenone sensitization with weekly scalp DPC. Using its own MiXCR run on the RACE reads, TCRdb lists one record per CDR3 protein. The repertoire consists of over 12,000 distinct CDR3 sequences, with about 15% occurring once and the leading ten covering approximately 7.1%. The germline gives CDR1 DFQATT, CDR2 SNEGSKA (reference sequence). The V end was cut by 0 bases, the J end by 2 bases, with 11 bases between. This CDR3 comprises 14 residues. This rearrangement joins TRBV20-1 to TRBJ2-7; possibly TRBD1 for D (6 bases). This sequence originates from a woman younger than 45 with alopecia areata. Some clones in this sample may be carry-over from other donors' samples. The sample here was whole blood, taken in connection with sensitization to the hapten diphenylcyclopropenone (DPC). The CDR3 sequence: CSARDPDSPYEQYV. The CDR3 coding sequence is TGCAGTGCTAGAGATCCGGACAGCCCCTACGAGCAGTACGTC.